Shown below are 17 T cell receptor beta chains from a single sample sequenced in a study of blood T cell repertoires in COVID-19. Here immunoSEQ multiplex PCR was the method, and the copy in TCRdb shows in-frame clones only, minus some. This table has some 200,000 clones, 80% to 85% appearing once. The sample comprised peripheral blood. Every receptor here comes from a woman of 80 years or more with active or convalescent COVID-19.

A note on this clone: Other DNA variants within this sample encode the same CDR3. This sequence joins TRBV7-3 and TRBJ1-1; D unclear. Trimming removed 1 base at V and 1 base at J, with 4 bases between. CDR3 length equals 13 residues. Germline-derived CDR1 and CDR2 are SGHTA and FQGTGA. The CDR3 here is CASSLRQNTEAFF. In DNA, the CDR3 is TGTGCCAGCAGCTTAAGGCAGAACACTGAAGCTTTCTTT.

The V gene is TRBV12-3 or TRBV12-4, the J gene TRBJ1-5; D is ambiguous. CDR3 length: 13 residues. The V and J ends lost 7 bases and 5 bases respectively, with 12 bases between them. CDR3: CASTTRRDQPQHF. The CDR3 coding sequence is TGTGCCAGCACCACTAGGCGCGATCAGCCCCAGCATTTT.

The chain recombines TRBV7-9 with TRBJ2-3; TRBD2 agrees at 12 bases. Looked up from germline, CDR1 is SEHNR and CDR2 is FQNEAQ (reference sequence). This CDR3 comprises 16 residues. With V trimmed by 3 bases and J by 4 bases, 5 bases remained unmatched. In nucleotides, the CDR3 is TGTGCCAGCAGCTTTAGACTAGCGGGAGCTCCAGATACGCAGTATTTT. Translation gives CASSFRLAGAPDTQYF.

The chain joins TRBV2 to TRBJ1-4, with TRBD1 matching 9 bases. CDR3 length: 14 amino acids. V was clipped by 6 bases and J by 5 bases; unmatched bases: 4. Germline V gene sequence: CDR1 SNHLY, CDR2 FYNNEI. Here the CDR3 DNA reads TGTGCCAGCAGCGAGGGGACAGGGAATGAAAAACTGTTTTTT. Translating gives CASSEGTGNEKLFF.

This clone showed up just a few times. The gene calls are TRBV4-1 and TRBJ1-1, with TRBD1 matching 7 bases. The CDR3 is made up of 14 amino acids. V lost 2 bases, J lost 6 bases, and 6 bases stayed unmatched. CDR1 and CDR2 (germline): MGHRA, YSYEKL. The CDR3 nucleotides read TGCGCCAGCAGCCAAAAAACAGGGGATTCTGAAGCTTTCTTT. It yields the protein CASSQKTGDSEAFF.

The chain joins TRBV11-3 to TRBJ2-5; D is unclear. The V and J ends lost 1 base and 1 base respectively, with 4 bases between them. Germline V gene sequence: CDR1 SGHNT, CDR2 YENEEA. This CDR3 has 13 amino acids. CDR3 loop: CASSLGPQETQYF. As DNA, the CDR3 is TGTGCCAGCAGCTTAGGGCCCCAAGAGACCCAGTACTTC.

The rearrangement links TRBV18 to TRBJ2-5; 12 nucleotides line up with TRBD2. The CDR3 runs 15 residues. The J segment lost 1 base and the V segment lost 6 bases, leaving 3 bases of the junction unmatched. The germline V gene has CDR1 KGHSH and CDR2 LQKENI. The chain's CDR3 is CASSGLAGFQETQYF. CDR3 bases: TGTGCCAGCTCCGGACTAGCGGGGTTCCAAGAGACCCAGTACTTC.

The chain employs TRBV28 and TRBJ2-2, with D hard to call. The CDR3 has 12 amino acids. V was shortened by 1 base and J by 8 bases, with 5 bases between the two germline ends. CDR1 is MDHEN and CDR2 is SYDVKM in the germline V gene. CDR3 sequence (DNA): TGTGCCAGCAGTTTATCTGTGGGGGAGCTGTTTTTT. It translates to CASSLSVGELFF.

As DNA, the CDR3 is TGTGCCAGCAGCCATCAGGCTCGATACGATAATTCACCCCTCCACTTT. Translation: CASSHQARYDNSPLHF. The J gene is TRBJ1-6, the V gene TRBV6-6, with D unclear. Germline V gene data show CDR1 as MNHNY and CDR2 as SVGAGI (reference sequence). Deletions cut 6 bases from V and 5 bases from J, with 17 bases between. The CDR3 covers 16 residues.

CDR3 nucleotide sequence: TGTGCCAGTAGTCCAACGGACAGGGGCTATTATCAGCCCCAGCATTTT. Translation gives CASSPTDRGYYQPQHF. The V call is TRBV19, the J call TRBJ1-5; 9 positions match TRBD1. CDR3 size: 16 residues. Unmatched junction bases numbered 10, after V lost 5 bases and J lost 5 bases. Looked up from germline, CDR1 is LNHDA and CDR2 is SQIVND (reference sequence).

J is TRBJ2-1 and V is TRBV15, with 8 bases fitting TRBD2. The CDR3 contains 15 residues. The germline CDR1 and CDR2 sequences are LNHNV and YYDKDF (reference sequence). After removal of 5 bases from V and 7 bases from J, the junction contained 10 bases not matched to a gene. The CDR3 DNA sequence: TGTGCCACCAGCCGAGTCCTAGCGGGTGGAAATGAGCAGTTCTTC. Encoded protein: CATSRVLAGGNEQFF.

This chain uses TRBV5-5 with TRBJ1-1; 10 nucleotides agree with TRBD1. Germline-derived CDR1 and CDR2 are SGHKS and YYEKEE (reference sequence). This CDR3 has 15 amino acids. Trimming took 4 bases from V and 6 from J; bases not matched to a gene: 9. This CDR3 is CASSTRVGQGSEAFF. CDR3 nucleotide sequence: TGTGCCAGCAGCACAAGGGTGGGACAGGGGTCTGAAGCTTTCTTT.

The gene calls are TRBV7-3 and TRBJ2-3; D possibly corresponds to TRBD2 (7 bases). V lost 5 bases and J 3 bases, leaving 18 bases between the germline ends. Per germline, CDR1 SGHTA and CDR2 FQGTGA. The CDR3 contains 16 residues. Written as DNA, the CDR3 is TGTGCCAGCAGCCCCACGGGGGGCAGGGGAACAGATACGCAGTATTTT. Protein sequence: CASSPTGGRGTDTQYF.

This clone was seen only once. This chain joins TRBV14 and TRBJ2-5; D may be TRBD1 (5 bases). Germline lookup yields CDR1 SGHDN and CDR2 FVKESK. Trimming pared 4 bases from V and 5 bases from J, leaving 8 bases between. The CDR3 covers 12 residues. The CDR3 sequence: CASSRAGETQYF. The CDR3 DNA is TGTGCCAGCAGCCGAGCAGGGGAGACCCAGTACTTC.

The rearrangement uses TRBV29-1 and TRBJ1-2; 7 bases align to TRBD1. Germline trimming cut 1 base from V and 5 bases from J; bases unmatched to any gene: 7. This CDR3 is built from 14 residues. Germline V gene lookup returns CDR1 SQVTM and CDR2 ANQGSEA. The CDR3 region is CSVEARGRGYGYTF. In DNA, the CDR3 is TGCAGCGTTGAAGCTCGGGGCAGGGGGTATGGCTACACCTTC. Variable domain in full (rest from reference TRBV29-1 and TRBJ1-2): SAVISQKPSRDICQRGTSLTIQCQVDSQVTMMFWYRQQPGQSLTLIATANQGSEATYESGFVIDKFPISRPNLTFSTLTVSNMSPEDSSIYLCSVEARGRGYGYTFGSGTRLTVV.

The chain has TRBV11-2 and TRBJ2-5, with 8 bases aligning to TRBD2. There are 13 residues in the CDR3. The germline CDR1 and CDR2 sequences are SGHAT and FQNNGV. V was clipped by 5 bases and J by 4 bases; unmatched bases: 3. The CDR3 coding sequence is TGTGCCAGCAGCCCCGGACTAGCAGAGACCCAGTACTTC. Its protein is CASSPGLAETQYF.

The J gene is TRBJ1-1, the V gene TRBV6-2 or TRBV6-3; no firm D call. From germline, CDR1 is MNHEY and CDR2 SVGEGT. The CDR3 contains 14 residues. With 0 bases removed from V and 8 bases from J, the gap between germline ends came to 13 bases. CDR3 in DNA: TGTGCCAGCAGTTACTCCTCCCGACTGGTGGAAGCTTTCTTT. Protein: CASSYSSRLVEAFF.